Listed here is a single T cell receptor (beta chain). The sample belongs to a study of blood T cell repertoires in COVID-19. V lost 3 bases and J lost 7, with 28 bases in between. This CDR3 is 19 amino acids long. The germline gives CDR1 MNHNS, CDR2 SASEGT. Original methodology: Reference gene primer amplification gave estimated nucleated cell counts. Sequencing used immunoSEQ multiplex PCR; TCRdb keeps in-frame clones, though not all of them. Clonal size and the V and J genes are those of that table, whereas D and trimming came from the DNA. The table records around 700,000 clones, around 90% of them present only once.

The sample comprised peripheral blood. The chain joins TRBV6-1 to TRBJ1-5; D perhaps matches TRBD1 (5 bases). The receptor's source is a woman aged 18-29 years with acute or convalescent COVID-19. The DNA of the CDR3 is TGTGCCAGCAGTGACGGGGGATTCGGGAGCATGTGGGCGTTCCAGCCCCAGCATTTT. Protein: CASSDGGFGSMWAFQPQHF.